A selection of T cell receptor beta chains follows, all from one sample in a study of T cell responses to AZD1222 COVID-19 vaccine. The protocol was immunoSEQ multiplex PCR, while the TCRdb copy is restricted to in-frame clones and leaves out a portion. The table has 85,000 to 130,000 clones, 90% seen once; the top ten hold 6.5% to 10%. Sequencing was performed on peripheral blood, taken 28 days after the second AZD1222 dose. Receptor source: an adult who received the AZD1222 COVID-19 vaccine. Both conserved end residues are part of each CDR3. D genes are given only for firm matches. Only some rows state a clone size, as once, few, many or a class for expanded clones.

TGTGCCAGCTCACCCCCGGGACAGGGGGTAGATGGCTACACCTTC | CASSPPGQGVDGYTF | TRBV18 | TRBD1 | 15 | TRBJ1-2 | .
TGCGCCAGCAGTCGTGGGGAAGCCTACGAGCAGTACTTC | CASSRGEAYEQYF | TRBV4-1 | . | 13 | TRBJ2-7 | .
TGTGCCACCGATCAGGGATCGAATCAGCCCCAGCATTTT | CATDQGSNQPQHF | TRBV19 | . | 13 | TRBJ1-5 | .
TGTGCCAGCAGTTTAGCTTCTTATCAGCCCCAGCATTTT | CASSLASYQPQHF | TRBV27 | . | 13 | TRBJ1-5 | few
TGTGCCAGCTCACCACCGGGACAGGATAGCAATCAGCCCCAGCATTTT | CASSPPGQDSNQPQHF | TRBV18 | TRBD1 | 16 | TRBJ1-5 | few
TGTGCCAGCAGTTTCATACCCGGGAACCCCATGAACACTGAAGCTTTCTTT | CASSFIPGNPMNTEAFF | TRBV27 | . | 17 | TRBJ1-1 | .
TGTGCCAGCAGCTTATTTGGGGGAGGGACTGAAGCTTTCTTT | CASSLFGGGTEAFF | TRBV13 | . | 14 | TRBJ1-1 | .
TGTGCCAGCAGCCTGGGCTCGGGAGTAGGCTACACCTTC | CASSLGSGVGYTF | TRBV5-6 | . | 13 | TRBJ1-2 | .
TGTGCCAGCAGCTTTGCAGGGATGAACACTGAAGCTTTCTTT | CASSFAGMNTEAFF | TRBV11-2 | . | 14 | TRBJ1-1 | .
TGTGCCAGCTCACTACTAGCGGTCTTGAGCTCCTACAATGAGCAGTTCTTC | CASSLLAVLSSYNEQFF | TRBV18 | TRBD2 | 17 | TRBJ2-1 | .
TGTGCCAGCAGCTGGGATGTCACTGAAGCTTTCTTT | CASSWDVTEAFF | TRBV6-2/TRBV6-3 | . | 12 | TRBJ1-1 | .
TGTGCCAGCACCAGCAGGGCGCTTGGGGGTGTGGGAGATACGCAGTATTTT | CASTSRALGGVGDTQYF | TRBV5-4 | . | 17 | TRBJ2-3 | .
TGTGCCAGCAGCGCGGGACACTCCATAGAGACCCAGTACTTC | CASSAGHSIETQYF | TRBV9 | . | 14 | TRBJ2-5 | .
TGTGCCAGCAGTGAGAACAGTCGGGTAGGCCAGTACTTC | CASSENSRVGQYF | TRBV27 | . | 13 | TRBJ2-5 | .
TGTGCCAGCAGCTTCGGAGCGGGGGGGGTCCAAGAGACCCAGTACTTC | CASSFGAGGVQETQYF | TRBV11-1 | TRBD2 | 16 | TRBJ2-5 | .
TGCGCCAGCAGCCACCCCGGACAGGGGGTTTTTGAGGCTTTCTTT | CASSHPGQGVFEAFF | TRBV4-3 | TRBD1 | 15 | TRBJ1-1 | .
TGTGCCAGTAGTACCGACCCCTCGGGGGTCACTGAAGCTTTCTTT | CASSTDPSGVTEAFF | TRBV19 | . | 15 | TRBJ1-1 | once
TGTGCCAGCAGCGTAGCACTCGCACCCTACGAGCAGTACTTC | CASSVALAPYEQYF | TRBV9 | . | 14 | TRBJ2-7 | .
TGTGCCACGGTATGGACGGCGAGCTCTGGAAACACCATATATTTT | CATVWTASSGNTIYF | TRBV6-6 | . | 15 | TRBJ1-3 | .
TGTGCCACCAGTGATTTTGTAGGCGAAAAACTGTTTTTT | CATSDFVGEKLFF | TRBV24-1 | . | 13 | TRBJ1-4 | few
TGTGCCAGCAGCAACCGAATGAGAGGTGAAAAACTGTTTTTT | CASSNRMRGEKLFF | TRBV11-2 | . | 14 | TRBJ1-4 | .
TGTGCCAGCAGTAATAGCGGGGGGGCCCGAGATACGCAGTATTTT | CASSNSGGARDTQYF | TRBV27 | TRBD2 | 15 | TRBJ2-3 | .
TGCGCCAGCAGCTTGGACAGCGATAGCAATCAGCCCCAGCATTTT | CASSLDSDSNQPQHF | TRBV5-1 | . | 15 | TRBJ1-5 | .
TGTGCCAGTAGTCCCGGGACAGGGGTAACCTATAATTCACCCCTCCACTTT | CASSPGTGVTYNSPLHF | TRBV19 | TRBD1 | 17 | TRBJ1-6 | few
TGTGCCAGCAGTTACTCGGCAGGGGGCACTGAAGCTTTCTTT | CASSYSAGGTEAFF | TRBV6-2/TRBV6-3 | TRBD1 | 14 | TRBJ1-1 | .
TGCAGTGCTGGTCTTTATGGCTACACCTTC | CSAGLYGYTF | TRBV20-1 | . | 10 | TRBJ1-2 | .
TGTGCCAGCAGCCGTGACAGGGTCGAGTATGGCTACACCTTC | CASSRDRVEYGYTF | TRBV3-1/TRBV3-2 | TRBD1 | 14 | TRBJ1-2 | few
TGTGCCAGCAGCTTAGCTAGAGGTGAGCAGTTCTTC | CASSLARGEQFF | TRBV7-9 | . | 12 | TRBJ2-1 | once
TGCGCCAGCAGCCGGACTAGCGGGGGATACAATGAGCAGTTCTTC | CASSRTSGGYNEQFF | TRBV4-3 | TRBD2 | 15 | TRBJ2-1 | .
TGCGCCAGCAGCTTGCTTACGGGGACAGAAGCTTTCTTT | CASSLLTGTEAFF | TRBV5-1 | . | 13 | TRBJ1-1 | .
TGCAGTGCTAGTGATCTGGGGTACAATGAGCAGTTCTTC | CSASDLGYNEQFF | TRBV20-1 | . | 13 | TRBJ2-1 | once
TGCGCCAGCACCCCGTCGAGTAGTAGCTCCTACGAGCAGTACTTC | CASTPSSSSSYEQYF | TRBV5-1 | . | 15 | TRBJ2-7 | few
TGTGCCTGGAGTGTAAAGGATACGCAGTATTTT | CAWSVKDTQYF | TRBV30 | . | 11 | TRBJ2-3 | .
TGTGCCAGCAGCAAACTAGGACAGGGATCTGGCTACACCTTC | CASSKLGQGSGYTF | TRBV6-5 | TRBD1 | 14 | TRBJ1-2 | .
TGTGCCAGCAGCCTGACAGCTCCGGATCAGCCCCAGCATTTT | CASSLTAPDQPQHF | TRBV7-2 | . | 14 | TRBJ1-5 | .